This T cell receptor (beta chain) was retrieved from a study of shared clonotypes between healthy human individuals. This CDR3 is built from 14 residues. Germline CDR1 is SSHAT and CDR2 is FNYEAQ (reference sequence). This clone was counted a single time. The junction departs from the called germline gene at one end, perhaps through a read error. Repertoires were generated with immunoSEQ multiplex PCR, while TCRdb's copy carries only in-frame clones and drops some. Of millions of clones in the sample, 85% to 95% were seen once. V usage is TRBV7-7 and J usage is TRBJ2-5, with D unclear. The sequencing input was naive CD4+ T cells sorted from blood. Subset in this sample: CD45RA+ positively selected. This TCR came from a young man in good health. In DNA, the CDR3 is TGTGCTAGCAGCCCCGGCCCCCTTGAAGAGACCCAGTACTTC. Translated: CASSPGPLEETQYF. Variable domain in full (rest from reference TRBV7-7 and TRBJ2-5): GAGVSQSPRYKVTKRGQDVTLRCDPISSHATLYWYQQALGQGPEFLTYFNYEAQPDKSGLPSDRFSAERPEGSISTLTIQRTEQRDSAMYRCASSPGPLEETQYFGPGTRLLVL.